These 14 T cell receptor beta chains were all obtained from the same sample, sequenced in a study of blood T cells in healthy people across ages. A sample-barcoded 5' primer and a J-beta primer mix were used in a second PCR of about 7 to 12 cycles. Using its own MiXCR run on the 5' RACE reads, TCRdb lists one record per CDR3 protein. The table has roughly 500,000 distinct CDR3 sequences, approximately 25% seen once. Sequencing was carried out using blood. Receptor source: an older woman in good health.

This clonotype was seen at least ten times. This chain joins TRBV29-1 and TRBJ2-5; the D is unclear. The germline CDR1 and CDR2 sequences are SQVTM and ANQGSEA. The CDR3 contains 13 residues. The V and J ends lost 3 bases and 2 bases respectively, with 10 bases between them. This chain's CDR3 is CSVDGLGQETQYF. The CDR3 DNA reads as TGCAGCGTTGATGGGCTAGGGCAAGAGACCCAGTACTTC.

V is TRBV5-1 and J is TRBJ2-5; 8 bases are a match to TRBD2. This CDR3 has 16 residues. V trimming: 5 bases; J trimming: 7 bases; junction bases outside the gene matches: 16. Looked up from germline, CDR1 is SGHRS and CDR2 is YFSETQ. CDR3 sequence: CASSSPRLATSGTQYF. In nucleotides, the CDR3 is TGCGCCAGCAGTTCCCCAAGACTAGCGACGTCCGGGACCCAGTACTTC.

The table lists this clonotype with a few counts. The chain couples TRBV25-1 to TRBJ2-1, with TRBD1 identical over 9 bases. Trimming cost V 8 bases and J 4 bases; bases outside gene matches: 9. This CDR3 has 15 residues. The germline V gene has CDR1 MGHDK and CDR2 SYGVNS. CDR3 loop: CASSSTGGLYNEQFF. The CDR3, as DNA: TGTGCCAGCTCTTCGACAGGGGGACTGTACAATGAGCAGTTCTTC.

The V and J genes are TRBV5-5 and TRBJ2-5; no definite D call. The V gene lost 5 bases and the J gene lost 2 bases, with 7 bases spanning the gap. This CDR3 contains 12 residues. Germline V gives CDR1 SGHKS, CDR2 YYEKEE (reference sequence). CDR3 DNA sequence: TGTGCCAGCAGAAGGGTTCAAGAGACCCAGTACTTC. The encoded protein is CASRRVQETQYF.

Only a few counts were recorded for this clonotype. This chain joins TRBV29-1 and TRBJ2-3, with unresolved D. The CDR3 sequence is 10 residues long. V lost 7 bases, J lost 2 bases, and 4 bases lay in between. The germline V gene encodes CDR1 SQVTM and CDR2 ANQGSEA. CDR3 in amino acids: CSADTDTQYF. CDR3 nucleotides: TGCAGCGCAGACACAGATACGCAGTATTTT.

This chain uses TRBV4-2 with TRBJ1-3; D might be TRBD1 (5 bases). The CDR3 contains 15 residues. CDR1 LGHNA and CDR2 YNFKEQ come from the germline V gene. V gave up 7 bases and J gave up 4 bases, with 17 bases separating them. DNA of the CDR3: TGTGCCAGCAATCGCGGAGGGGTCCAGGGAAACACCATATATTTT. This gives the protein CASNRGGVQGNTIYF.

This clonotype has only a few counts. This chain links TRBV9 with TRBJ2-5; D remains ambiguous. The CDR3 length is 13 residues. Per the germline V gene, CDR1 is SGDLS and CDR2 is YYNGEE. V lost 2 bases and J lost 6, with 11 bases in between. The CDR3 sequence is CASSVTGGKTQYF. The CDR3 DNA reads TGTGCCAGCAGCGTCACGGGTGGAAAGACCCAGTACTTC.

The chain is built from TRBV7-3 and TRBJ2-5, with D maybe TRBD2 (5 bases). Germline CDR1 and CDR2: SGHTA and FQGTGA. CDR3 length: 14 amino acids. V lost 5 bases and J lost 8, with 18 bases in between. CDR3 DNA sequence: TGTGCCAGCAGCAAGGGCGGGCTGGAAGGAACCCAGTACTTC. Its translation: CASSKGGLEGTQYF. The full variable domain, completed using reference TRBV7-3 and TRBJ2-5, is GAGVSQTPSNKVTEKGKYVELRCDPISGHTALYWYRQSLGQGPEFLIYFQGTGAADDSGLPNDRFFAVRPEGSVSTLKIQRTERGDSAVYLCASSKGGLEGTQYFGPGTRLLVL.

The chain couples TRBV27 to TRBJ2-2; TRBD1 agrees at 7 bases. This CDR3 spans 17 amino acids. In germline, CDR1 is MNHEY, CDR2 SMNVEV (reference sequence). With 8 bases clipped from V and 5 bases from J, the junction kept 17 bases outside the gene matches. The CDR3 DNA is TGTGCCAGCTCACCGGGACCGGGCAGGGGGTGGACCGGGGAGCTGTTTTTT. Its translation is CASSPGPGRGWTGELFF.

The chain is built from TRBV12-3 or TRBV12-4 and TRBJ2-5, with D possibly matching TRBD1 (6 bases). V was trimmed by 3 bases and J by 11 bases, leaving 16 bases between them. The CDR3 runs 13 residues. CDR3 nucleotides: TGTGCCAGCAGTTTCGCGGACAGAGGAGAGCAGTACTTC. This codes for CASSFADRGEQYF.

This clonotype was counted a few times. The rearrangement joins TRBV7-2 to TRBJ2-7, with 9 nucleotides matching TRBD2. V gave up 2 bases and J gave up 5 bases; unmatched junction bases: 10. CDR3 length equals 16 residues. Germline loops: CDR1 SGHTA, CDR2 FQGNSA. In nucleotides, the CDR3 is TGTGCCAGCAGCTTACAATCGGCGGGGGGGGTAAACGAGCAGTACTTC. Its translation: CASSLQSAGGVNEQYF. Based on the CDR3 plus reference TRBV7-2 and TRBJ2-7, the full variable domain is GAGVSQSPSNKVTEKGKDVELRCDPISGHTALYWYRQSLGQGLEFLIYFQGNSAPDKSGLPSDRFSAERTGGSVSTLTIQRTQQEDSAVYLCASSLQSAGGVNEQYFGPGTRLTVT.

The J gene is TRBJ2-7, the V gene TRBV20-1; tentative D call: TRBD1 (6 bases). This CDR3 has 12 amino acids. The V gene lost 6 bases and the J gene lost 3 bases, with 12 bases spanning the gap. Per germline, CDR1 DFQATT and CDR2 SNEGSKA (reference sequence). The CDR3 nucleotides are TGCAGTGCACTGATCAGGGGCTACGAGCAGTACTTC. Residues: CSALIRGYEQYF.

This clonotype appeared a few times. CDR3 nucleotides: TGTGCCAGCAGCTTTCTAGCGGGAGCGATGTACGAGCAGTACTTC. This codes for CASSFLAGAMYEQYF. The rearrangement links TRBV11-2 to TRBJ2-7; 10 nucleotides align to TRBD2. CDR3 length: 15 residues. Germline trimming cut 3 bases from V and 4 bases from J; bases unmatched to any gene: 6. The germline CDR1 and CDR2 sequences are SGHAT and FQNNGV.

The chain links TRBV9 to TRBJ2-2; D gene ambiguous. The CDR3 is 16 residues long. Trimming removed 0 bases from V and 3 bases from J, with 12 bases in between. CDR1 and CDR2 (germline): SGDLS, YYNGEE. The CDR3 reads CASSVGVSADTGELFF. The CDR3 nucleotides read TGTGCCAGCAGCGTAGGAGTCAGCGCCGACACCGGGGAGCTGTTTTTT.